One and the same sample provided the 17 T cell receptor beta chains below, sequenced in a study of CD8 T cells in ankylosing spondylitis. TCRdb re-analysed the 5' RACE reads in MiXCR, keeping a single row per CDR3 protein. Among about 450,000 distinct CDR3 sequences listed, 26% were seen once. The antigens these receptors bind are not known. Whole-study results and caveats: Characteristic, it appeared, of ankylosing spondylitis blood was a TCR beta motif of about eight highly homologous variants.

Specimen: blood, either unsorted or a sorted T cell fraction (not recorded which). The receptors come from a male donor with ankylosing spondylitis.

V is TRBV19 and J is TRBJ2-2; unclear D gene. CDR1 is LNHDA, CDR2 SQIVND, per germline (reference sequence). The CDR3 totals 12 residues. Trimming shortened V by 7 bases and J by 4 bases, and 7 bases separated the two germline ends. CDR3 loop: CASTTLTGELFF. CDR3 coding DNA: TGTGCCAGTACGACTCTCACCGGGGAGCTGTTTTTT. The full variable domain, its missing parts supplied by reference TRBV19 and TRBJ2-2, is DGGITQSPKYLFRKEGQNVTLSCEQNLNHDAMYWYRQDPGQGLRLIYYSQIVNDFQKGDIAEGYSVSREKKESFPLTVTSAQKNPTAFYLCASTTLTGELFFGEGSRLTVL.

This clonotype has ten or more counts. The genes are TRBV11-2 and TRBJ1-2; TRBD1 might be the D (6 bases). Trimming took 6 bases from V and 7 from J, leaving 12 bases between them. The germline CDR1 and CDR2 sequences are SGHAT and FQNNGV. The CDR3 is made up of 12 amino acids. The CDR3 is CASRLQGSGYTF. The CDR3 nucleotides are TGTGCCAGCAGATTACAGGGAAGTGGCTACACCTTC.

The chain employs TRBV5-1 and TRBJ2-5, with a tentative D call TRBD2 (5 bases). The CDR3 loop spans 13 amino acids. Deletions cut 7 bases from V and 0 bases from J, with 10 bases between. The germline CDR1 and CDR2 sequences are SGHRS and YFSETQ. The CDR3, as DNA: TGCGCCAGCGGAGGCACTTACCAAGAGACCCAGTACTTC. It encodes CASGGTYQETQYF.

This clonotype turned up a few times. The V gene is TRBV12-3 or TRBV12-4, the J gene TRBJ2-5; D ambiguous. Trimming stripped 5 bases from V and 2 bases from J, with 9 bases between. The CDR3 has 13 residues. This CDR3 is CASSISSQETQYF. CDR3 sequence (DNA): TGTGCCAGCAGTATTAGCAGTCAAGAGACCCAGTACTTC.

The gene calls are TRBV11-2 and TRBJ2-3, with 9 nucleotides matching TRBD2. V shed 1 base, J shed 1 base, and the junction held 9 bases outside the gene matches. CDR3 length: 18 residues. Germline-derived CDR1 and CDR2 are SGHAT and FQNNGV. The CDR3 protein is CASSLGLAVFPGTDTQYF. In DNA form, the CDR3 reads TGTGCCAGCAGCTTAGGACTAGCGGTTTTCCCGGGCACAGATACGCAGTATTTT.

The J gene is TRBJ2-3, the V gene TRBV24-1, with TRBD2 as a possible D gene (5 bases). Germline V gene sequence: CDR1 KGHDR, CDR2 SFDVKD. The CDR3 is made up of 14 amino acids. Trimming left V 4 bases short and J 1 base short, with 8 bases between. CDR3: CATSEVGGTDTQYF. The CDR3 coding sequence is TGTGCCACCAGTGAGGTCGGGGGCACAGATACGCAGTATTTT.

In its sample, this clonotype was seen a few times. The chain joins TRBV5-1 to TRBJ2-2; perhaps TRBD1 as D (5 bases). The germline V and J ends were trimmed by 4 bases and 1 base, with 11 bases remaining between them. CDR1 SGHRS and CDR2 YFSETQ come from the germline V gene. This CDR3 region has 15 residues. CDR3 in DNA: TGCGCCAGCAGCATCGACAGCCTGAACACCGGGGAGCTGTTTTTT. It translates to CASSIDSLNTGELFF. The variable domain in full, with the rest retrieved from reference TRBV5-1 and TRBJ2-2, is KAGVTQTPRYLIKTRGQQVTLSCSPISGHRSVSWYQQTPGQGLQFLFEYFSETQRNKGNFPGRFSGRQFSNSRSEMNVSTLELGDSALYLCASSIDSLNTGELFFGEGSRLTVL.

The chain employs TRBV7-6 and TRBJ1-1; D uncertain. This CDR3 spans 12 amino acids. With 5 bases removed from V and 1 base from J, the gap between germline ends came to 5 bases. CDR1 SGHVS and CDR2 FNYEAQ come from the germline V gene. The DNA of the CDR3 is TGTGCCAGCAGCCACAGGAACACTGAAGCTTTCTTT. It specifies CASSHRNTEAFF.

The chain recombines TRBV20-1 with TRBJ2-7; 9 bases are shared with TRBD1. Germline V gene sequence: CDR1 DFQATT, CDR2 SNEGSKA (reference sequence). The CDR3 has 11 amino acids. V dropped 7 bases and J dropped 7; count of bases not matched to a gene: 5. The CDR3: CSGQGGWEQYF. The CDR3 nucleotides are TGCAGTGGACAGGGGGGGTGGGAGCAGTACTTC.

The V and J genes are TRBV18 and TRBJ2-1, with D maybe TRBD2 (6 bases). This CDR3 contains 16 residues. Trimming shortened V by 0 bases and J by 0 bases, and 9 bases separated the two germline ends. Per the germline V gene, CDR1 is KGHSH and CDR2 is LQKENI. The CDR3 is CASSPPSAGSYNEQFF. The CDR3 DNA is TGTGCCAGCTCACCACCTTCAGCGGGCTCCTACAATGAGCAGTTCTTC.

The V call is TRBV7-6, the J call TRBJ2-3, with TRBD2 identical over 14 bases. The CDR3 length is 19 residues. CDR1 and CDR2 from the germline V gene are SGHVS and FNYEAQ. The trim removed 5 bases at V and 5 bases at J, leaving 15 bases unmatched. The CDR3 nucleotides are TGTGCCAGCAGCCCACTGCCCTCGACTAGCGGGAGGGTAATAGATACGCAGTATTTT. Protein product: CASSPLPSTSGRVIDTQYF.

The genes are TRBV5-5 and TRBJ1-4, with D unclear. The V gene lost 1 base and the J gene lost 8 bases, with 15 bases spanning the gap. Per germline, CDR1 SGHKS and CDR2 YYEKEE (reference sequence). The CDR3 consists of 15 residues. The CDR3: CASSLSGDAAEKLFF. The CDR3 bases are TGTGCCAGCAGCTTGAGTGGAGACGCAGCAGAAAAACTGTTTTTT.

The rearrangement uses TRBV19 and TRBJ1-1, with D uncertain. This CDR3 is 16 amino acids long. Per the germline V gene, CDR1 is LNHDA and CDR2 is SQIVND (reference sequence). The V gene lost 3 bases and the J gene lost 1 base, with 15 bases spanning the gap. The DNA of the CDR3 is TGTGCCAGTAGTATCCCTGGGGTACGCGGGAACACTGAAGCTTTCTTT. Residues: CASSIPGVRGNTEAFF.

This rearrangement joins TRBV5-1 to TRBJ2-2; D remains unclear. V was pared by 4 bases and J by 0 bases, with 10 bases between. CDR3 size: 15 residues. In germline, CDR1 is SGHRS, CDR2 YFSETQ. CDR3 sequence (DNA): TGCGCCAGCAGCACCGTGGGTGCGAACACCGGGGAGCTGTTTTTT. Amino acid sequence: CASSTVGANTGELFF.

The chain joins TRBV4-2 to TRBJ2-1; 8 nucleotides line up with TRBD1. CDR1 and CDR2 from the germline V gene are LGHNA and YNFKEQ. The CDR3 is 15 residues long. The V and J ends lost 0 bases and 7 bases, in that order; junction bases with no gene match: 5. CDR3 DNA: TGTGCCAGCAGCCAAGAGGGACAGGTGAGGAATGAGCAGTTCTTC. Translating it yields CASSQEGQVRNEQFF.

This clonotype appeared a few times. The V call is TRBV5-4, the J call TRBJ1-2, with D possibly being TRBD1 (6 bases). Trimming cost V 6 bases and J 0 bases, with 15 bases left between them. Germline V gene lookup returns CDR1 SGHNT and CDR2 YYREEE (reference sequence). The CDR3 length is 15 residues. CDR3 coding DNA: TGTGCCAGCACCTCCGGGACACAAGCTAACTATGGCTACACCTTC. Its translation: CASTSGTQANYGYTF.

The V gene is TRBV20-1, the J gene TRBJ2-3, with 10 nucleotides matching TRBD2. The junction had 10 bases not matched to a gene; V was cut back by 5 bases and J by 5 bases. Per germline, CDR1 DFQATT and CDR2 SNEGSKA (reference sequence). This CDR3 spans 15 amino acids. Here the CDR3 DNA reads TGCAGTGCTTTAGCGGGAGGCCGGGTACTAGATACGCAGTATTTT. Translating gives CSALAGGRVLDTQYF.